Below, 29 T cell receptor beta chains from the same sample are listed, as sequenced in a study of T cells after yellow fever vaccination. TCRdb itself ran the 5' RACE reads through MiXCR, one entry per CDR3 protein. The sample has under 150,000 distinct CDR3 sequences; around 7.7% are singletons. The specimen comprised CD4+ T cells sorted from PBMCs, sampled 5 days after the yellow fever booster vaccination. The receptors stem from a man in his thirties or forties who received the YFV17D yellow fever vaccine.

The chain employs TRBV7-3 and TRBJ2-2, with D tentatively TRBD1 (5 bases). Germline assignment: CDR1 SGHTA and CDR2 FQGTGA. V lost 5 bases, J lost 3 bases, and 13 bases lay in between. The CDR3 loop spans 15 amino acids. The CDR3 is CASSPLVGDTGELFF. DNA of the CDR3: TGTGCCAGCAGCCCACTCGTAGGGGACACCGGGGAGCTGTTTTTT.

This clonotype was detected many times. The J gene is TRBJ2-7, the V gene TRBV20-1; tentative D call: TRBD2 (6 bases). The CDR3 length is 14 residues. V lost 6 bases, J lost 3 bases, and 18 bases lay in between. The germline CDR1 and CDR2 sequences are DFQATT and SNEGSKA (reference sequence). The DNA of the CDR3 is TGCAGTGCCCGGACGGCGGGATCCCTCTACGAGCAGTACTTC. Encoded protein: CSARTAGSLYEQYF.

This clonotype was recorded at least ten times. The chain is built from TRBV12-3 or TRBV12-4 and TRBJ2-7; D is undetermined. The germline V and J ends were trimmed by 4 bases and 1 base, with 8 bases remaining between them. This CDR3 region has 13 residues. As DNA, the CDR3 is TGTGCCAGCAGTTCATGGGGTTCCTACGAGCAGTACTTC. Translating gives CASSSWGSYEQYF.

This clonotype came up many times. The chain combines TRBV25-1 with TRBJ2-1; D unresolved. V lost 2 bases and J 9 bases, leaving 14 bases between the germline ends. Germline CDR1 and CDR2: MGHDK and SYGVNS. The CDR3 sequence is 14 residues long. CDR3 region: CASSEEASSFEQFF. CDR3 bases: TGTGCCAGCAGTGAAGAGGCTAGTTCATTTGAGCAGTTCTTC.

This clonotype was counted many times. The V gene is TRBV5-1, the J gene TRBJ2-1; D is perhaps TRBD2 (5 bases). Germline CDR1 SGHRS, CDR2 YFSETQ. V lost 6 bases, J lost 8 bases, and 18 bases lay in between. This CDR3 is built from 14 residues. CDR3 residues: CASKGGPSSDEQFF. DNA of the CDR3: TGCGCCAGCAAGGGCGGGCCCTCCTCGGATGAGCAGTTCTTC.

This clonotype was counted at least ten times. In this CDR3 the conserved last residue, phenylalanine or tryptophan, is missing, so a read error is likely. The genes are TRBV14 and TRBJ2-5; D is ambiguous. Germline lookup yields CDR1 SGHDN and CDR2 FVKESK. The CDR3 is 12 residues long. Trimming removed 5 bases at V and 2 bases at J, with 6 bases between. The CDR3 region is CASSSKQETQYL. Here the CDR3 DNA reads TGTGCCAGCAGCAGTAAACAAGAGACCCAGTACTTA.

Many counts were recorded for this clonotype. The V and J genes are TRBV18 and TRBJ2-5; 10 bases align to TRBD1. The CDR3 covers 15 residues. Per the germline V gene, CDR1 is KGHSH and CDR2 is LQKENI. J was trimmed by 3 bases and V by 4 bases; bases with no gene match: 5. The CDR3 loop is CASSRRTGGEETQYF. The CDR3 region has the DNA TGTGCCAGCTCACGGAGGACAGGGGGTGAAGAGACCCAGTACTTC.

A remark on this clonotype: This may be a read error: a much more frequent sequence differs by one nucleotide. The V call is TRBV5-1, the J call TRBJ2-4; 10 nucleotides line up with TRBD1. Germline V gene data show CDR1 as SGHRS and CDR2 as YFSETQ. CDR3 length: 16 residues. The CDR3 DNA reads as TGCGCCAGCAGCTCGGGACAGGGGCAACGGGAAAACACTCAGTACTTC. Translating it yields CASSSGQGQRENTQYF. Filled out from reference TRBV5-1 and TRBJ2-4, the complete variable domain reads KAGVTQTPRYLIKTRGQQVTLSCSPISGHRSVSWYQQTPGQGLQFLFEYFSETQRNKGNFPGRFSGRQFSNSRSEMNVSTLELGDSALYLCASSSGQGQRENTQYFGAGTRLSVL.

A few counts support this clonotype. The rearrangement links TRBV10-3 to TRBJ2-1, with TRBD2 as a possible D gene (6 bases). Germline lookup yields CDR1 ENHRY and CDR2 SYGVKD. The V gene lost 3 bases and the J gene lost 4 bases, with 19 bases spanning the gap. This CDR3 comprises 17 residues. Here the CDR3 reads CAISDLAGGPEYNEQFF. Written as DNA, the CDR3 is TGTGCCATCAGTGACCTTGCCGGGGGTCCCGAATACAATGAGCAGTTCTTC.

This clonotype was detected many times. The chain carries TRBV27 and TRBJ2-2, with a weak D call TRBD2 (7 bases). The CDR3 has 15 residues. The germline V and J ends were trimmed by 7 bases and 8 bases, with 20 bases remaining between them. Germline V gives CDR1 MNHEY, CDR2 SMNVEV (reference sequence). The CDR3 nucleotides read TGTGCCAGCAACCCAAGGGGGGGGTTATTAGGGGAGCTGTTTTTT. It codes for CASNPRGGLLGELFF.

There are many counts of this clonotype. The chain couples TRBV5-6 to TRBJ2-7; tentatively, D is TRBD1 or TRBD2 (5 bases each). V was trimmed by 3 bases and J by 2 bases, leaving 18 bases between them. Germline V CDR1 and CDR2: SGHDT, YYEEEE. This CDR3 comprises 16 residues. The CDR3 nucleotides are TGTGCCAGCAGCTATCCGGACGGGACGGGACCCTACGAGCAGTACTTC. Translating it yields CASSYPDGTGPYEQYF.

This clonotype was seen at least ten times. This chain joins TRBV29-1 and TRBJ1-3, with TRBD1 matching over 7 bases. CDR1 is SQVTM, CDR2 ANQGSEA, per germline. This CDR3 has 13 amino acids. V shed 6 bases, J shed 3 bases, and the junction held 5 bases outside the gene matches. CDR3 protein: CSVQQGFGNTIYF. The CDR3 coding sequence is TGCAGCGTCCAACAGGGGTTTGGAAACACCATATATTTT.

In the case of this clonotype: A much larger clone sits a single nucleotide away, making a read error possible. The chain has TRBV20-1 and TRBJ2-1; 9 bases agree with TRBD1. This CDR3 contains 12 residues. Germline-derived CDR1 and CDR2 are DFQATT and SNEGSKA (reference sequence). V dropped 6 bases and J dropped 5; count of bases not matched to a gene: 2. The CDR3: CSAGQGDNEQFF. The CDR3, as DNA: TGCAGTGCGGGACAGGGAGACAATGAGCAGTTCTTC.

This clonotype was counted a few times. This chain links TRBV20-1 with TRBJ1-5; D is unclear. The germline V gene has CDR1 DFQATT and CDR2 SNEGSKA (reference sequence). Trimming removed 6 bases at V and 5 bases at J, with 11 bases between. This CDR3 is built from 12 residues. In DNA, the CDR3 is TGCAGTGCCCGAGGTGGAGATCAGCCCCAGCATTTT. As protein: CSARGGDQPQHF.

This clonotype occurred many times. V and J are TRBV5-1 and TRBJ2-3; D remains ambiguous. CDR3 length: 13 residues. CDR1 is SGHRS and CDR2 is YFSETQ in the germline V gene. The V gene lost 6 bases and the J gene lost 6 bases, with 14 bases spanning the gap. The CDR3 protein is CASKPPSQDTQYF. The CDR3 DNA reads as TGCGCCAGCAAACCTCCCTCACAGGATACGCAGTATTTT.

This clonotype was counted many times. The chain employs TRBV20-1 and TRBJ2-3; D is unresolved. The V end lost 3 bases, the J end lost 5 bases, and 9 bases lay between the germline ends. The CDR3 is 12 residues long. CDR1 and CDR2 (germline): DFQATT, SNEGSKA (reference sequence). DNA for the CDR3: TGCAGTGCTAGTCTCCTCGGAGATACGCAGTATTTT. Translating it yields CSASLLGDTQYF.

This clonotype showed up many times. The genes are TRBV7-6 and TRBJ2-4; D gene uncertain. With 1 base removed from V and 6 bases from J, the gap between germline ends came to 7 bases. Per the germline V gene, CDR1 is SGHVS and CDR2 is FNYEAQ. The CDR3 loop spans 13 amino acids. The CDR3 loop reads CASSLGARNIQYF. The CDR3 DNA is TGTGCCAGCAGCTTAGGGGCTAGAAACATTCAGTACTTC.

This clonotype has ten or more counts. The rearrangement joins TRBV7-6 to TRBJ2-5, with D perhaps TRBD2 (5 bases). CDR1 and CDR2 from the germline V gene are SGHVS and FNYEAQ. The CDR3 has 13 residues. V was clipped by 3 bases and J by 7 bases, with 12 bases between them. The CDR3 protein is CASSLREKGTQYF. The CDR3 DNA is TGTGCCAGCAGCTTGAGGGAGAAAGGGACCCAGTACTTC. Full variable domain (outside the CDR3, taken from reference TRBV7-6 and TRBJ2-5): GAGVSQSPRYKVTKRGQDVALRCDPISGHVSLYWYRQALGQGPEFLTYFNYEAQQDKSGLPNDRFSAERPEGSISTLTIQRTEQRDSAMYRCASSLREKGTQYFGPGTRLLVL.

This clonotype was counted ten times or more. The genes are TRBV5-5 and TRBJ2-6, with D uncertain. CDR3 length equals 15 residues. V dropped 8 bases and J dropped 0 bases, with 12 bases sitting between them. In germline, CDR1 is SGHKS, CDR2 YYEKEE (reference sequence). The CDR3 protein is CASIPYYSGANVLTF. The CDR3 nucleotides read TGTGCCAGTATACCCTACTACTCTGGGGCCAACGTCCTGACTTTC.

This clonotype was recorded at least ten times. The J gene is TRBJ1-1, the V gene TRBV20-1, with D possibly TRBD1 on 5 matching bases. The CDR3 runs to 13 residues. Germline V gives CDR1 DFQATT, CDR2 SNEGSKA (reference sequence). The CDR3, as DNA: TGCAGCCTCCGGGCGGGGGTCGACACTGAAGCTTTCTTT. Residues: CSLRAGVDTEAFF.

The chain uses TRBV29-1 and TRBJ2-7; 10 bases line up with TRBD1. The germline CDR1 and CDR2 sequences are SQVTM and ANQGSEA. The CDR3 runs 18 residues. V was clipped by 5 bases and J by 0 bases; unmatched bases: 16. CDR3 coding DNA: TGCAGCGTTCAGGCAGGATTTAGGACAGGGGGAACCTCCTACGAGCAGTACTTC. Protein product: CSVQAGFRTGGTSYEQYF.

This clonotype has at least ten counts. This rearrangement joins TRBV20-1 to TRBJ2-7, with D perhaps matching TRBD2 (6 bases). The V gene lost 3 bases and the J gene lost 0 bases, with 12 bases spanning the gap. The CDR3 contains 14 residues. The germline CDR1 and CDR2 sequences are DFQATT and SNEGSKA (reference sequence). The chain's CDR3 is CSASTGASSYEQYF. Written as DNA, the CDR3 is TGCAGTGCTAGTACGGGAGCAAGCTCCTACGAGCAGTACTTC.

This clonotype appeared many times. The rearrangement uses TRBV12-3 or TRBV12-4 and TRBJ1-5, with D unresolved. The CDR3 runs to 13 residues. Between the trimmed V and J ends, which lost 6 bases and 1 base, there was a span of 7 bases. The CDR3 DNA follows: TGTGCCAGCAGCGCCGGGAGCAATCAGCCCCAGCATTTT. Translated, it gives CASSAGSNQPQHF.

Many counts were recorded for this clonotype. The J gene is TRBJ2-5, the V gene TRBV12-3 or TRBV12-4; TRBD2 aligns across 12 bases. The CDR3 totals 15 residues. V lost 6 bases to trimming and J lost 4 bases; unmatched junction nucleotides: 6. The CDR3, as DNA: TGTGCCAGCAGCAGACTAGCGGGAGTAGGAGAGACCCAGTACTTC. It specifies CASSRLAGVGETQYF.

This clonotype was picked up many times. The J gene is TRBJ2-3, the V gene TRBV5-1; D is unclear. The V gene's germline CDR1 is SGHRS and CDR2 YFSETQ. The CDR3 has 13 amino acids. V shed 0 bases and J shed 0 bases, with 2 bases lying between them. DNA for the CDR3: TGCGCCAGCAGCTTGGATAGCACAGATACGCAGTATTTT. Its protein product is CASSLDSTDTQYF.

The table lists this clonotype with many counts. The chain is built from TRBV14 and TRBJ2-3; TRBD2 agrees at 9 bases. CDR1 is SGHDN, CDR2 FVKESK, per germline. CDR3 length: 15 amino acids. V was pared by 1 base and J by 4 bases, with 3 bases of the junction left unmatched. Here the CDR3 DNA reads TGTGCCAGCAGCCAAGGGAGCGGGAGGTCAGATACGCAGTATTTT. Its protein product is CASSQGSGRSDTQYF.

The chain has TRBV7-2 and TRBJ2-3; D may correspond to TRBD1 or TRBD2 (5 bases each). V shed 5 bases and J shed 2 bases, with 17 bases lying between them. Germline V gene data show CDR1 as SGHTA and CDR2 as FQGNSA. The CDR3 length is 16 residues. In nucleotides, the CDR3 is TGTGCCAGCAGCCCCGCCGGGGCGGGTGTCACAGATACGCAGTATTTT. This translates into CASSPAGAGVTDTQYF.

There are a few counts of this clonotype. This sequence joins TRBV28 and TRBJ2-3; either TRBD1 or TRBD2 may supply D (5 bases each). Germline CDR1 is MDHEN and CDR2 is SYDVKM. The V and J ends lost 3 bases and 2 bases respectively, with 18 bases between them. This CDR3 comprises 17 residues. The CDR3: CASSLGAGTLNTDTQYF. The CDR3 DNA follows: TGTGCCAGCAGTTTGGGAGCCGGGACCTTGAACACAGATACGCAGTATTTT.

This clonotype was observed many times. The V and J genes are TRBV20-1 and TRBJ2-3; D is undetermined. The CDR3 extends over 12 amino acids. From germline, CDR1 is DFQATT and CDR2 SNEGSKA (reference sequence). In DNA, the CDR3 is TGCAGCGGAGCCTCTCCCACAGATACGCAGTATTTT. This translates into CSGASPTDTQYF.